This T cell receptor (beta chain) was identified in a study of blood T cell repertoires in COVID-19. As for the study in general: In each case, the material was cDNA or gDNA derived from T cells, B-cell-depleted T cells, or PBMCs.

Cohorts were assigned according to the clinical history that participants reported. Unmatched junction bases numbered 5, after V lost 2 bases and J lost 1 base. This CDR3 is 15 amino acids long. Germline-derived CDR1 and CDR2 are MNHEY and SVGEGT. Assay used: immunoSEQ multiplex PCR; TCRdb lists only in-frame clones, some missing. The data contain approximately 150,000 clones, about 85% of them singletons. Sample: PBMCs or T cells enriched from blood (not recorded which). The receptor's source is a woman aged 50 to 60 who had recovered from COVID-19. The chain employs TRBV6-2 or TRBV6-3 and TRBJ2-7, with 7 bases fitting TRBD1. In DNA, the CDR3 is TGTGCCAGCAGTTACCCACAGGGGCTATCCTACGAGCAGTACTTC. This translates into CASSYPQGLSYEQYF.